The 28 T cell receptor beta chains below were found in one sample sequenced in a study of T-cell reconstitution after alpha-beta-depleted transplantation in children. Unique molecular identifiers were incorporated into the prepared TCRbeta library. A single record per CDR3 protein comes from TCRdb applying MiXCR to the PCR reads. The profile shows about 260,000 distinct CDR3 sequences, roughly 8.2% of them singletons. The sequenced sample was PBMCs, mostly from graft donor cells, obtained 180 days after TCRalphabeta/CD19-depleted stem cell transplant. Receptor source: a male patient aged 10 to 17 who had a stem cell transplant for acute lymphoblastic leukemia, so the T cells may come from the graft donor.

This clonotype was counted ten times or more. V and J are TRBV15 and TRBJ1-4, with D perhaps TRBD1 (6 bases). CDR1 LNHNV and CDR2 YYDKDF come from the germline V gene (reference sequence). The CDR3 runs 13 residues. Trimming shortened V by 6 bases and J by 8 bases, and 13 bases separated the two germline ends. The CDR3, as DNA: TGTGCCACCAGGGACAGCCCGAAGGAAAAACTGTTTTTT. Protein: CATRDSPKEKLFF.

This clonotype has at least ten counts. V usage is TRBV3-1 and J usage is TRBJ2-7, with D hard to call. V dropped 4 bases and J dropped 7 bases, with 17 bases sitting between them. CDR1 LGHDT and CDR2 YNNKEL come from the germline V gene (reference sequence). The length of the CDR3 is 14 residues. Here the CDR3 DNA reads TGTGCCAGCAGCCGTATCCCCCCAAGCGAGGAGCAGTACTTC. This translates into CASSRIPPSEEQYF.

This clonotype was counted at least ten times. This chain joins TRBV5-5 and TRBJ2-5, with D perhaps TRBD1 (6 bases). V lost 4 bases to trimming and J lost 4 bases, with 20 bases between them. The CDR3 spans 16 residues. The germline CDR1 and CDR2 sequences are SGHKS and YYEKEE (reference sequence). The CDR3 DNA follows: TGTGCCAGCAGCCCCACGCCGGGTCAGGGGATAGAGACCCAGTACTTC. This codes for CASSPTPGQGIETQYF.

The chain recombines TRBV7-9 with TRBJ2-7, with 9 bases that match TRBD2. Germline-derived CDR1 and CDR2 are SEHNR and FQNEAQ (reference sequence). V trimming: 4 bases; J trimming: 0 bases; junction bases outside the gene matches: 7. This CDR3 is built from 16 residues. In DNA form, the CDR3 reads TGTGCCAGCAGCTCCAGCGGGGGGCTGAGCTCCTACGAGCAGTACTTC. Translation gives CASSSSGGLSSYEQYF.

This clonotype came up many times. The V and J genes are TRBV11-2 and TRBJ2-3, with D perhaps given as TRBD1 or TRBD2 (5 bases each). CDR1 is SGHAT and CDR2 is FQNNGV in the germline V gene. V lost 4 bases and J lost 0, with 17 bases in between. This CDR3 spans 17 amino acids. DNA of the CDR3: TGTGCCAGCAGCTCTTCTCCGGGGCTTTTGAGCACAGATACGCAGTATTTT. Its translation is CASSSSPGLLSTDTQYF.

This clonotype was picked up many times. The CDR3 DNA follows: TGTGCCAGCAGTTACGTTCCCGAGGATGGCTACACCTTC. Protein sequence: CASSYVPEDGYTF. The J gene is TRBJ1-2, the V gene TRBV6-5; D is unclear. Germline CDR1 is MNHEY and CDR2 is SVGAGI. Trimming removed 2 bases from V and 6 bases from J, with 10 bases in between. This CDR3 spans 13 amino acids.

This clonotype has just a few counts. This chain joins TRBV23-1 and TRBJ2-7; perhaps TRBD2 as D (6 bases). TRBV23-1 has ORF status, its function being uncertain. V lost 8 bases and J lost 1, with 18 bases in between. The CDR3 length is 15 residues. The CDR3 loop reads CASPLSRDSSYEQYF. CDR3 coding DNA: TGCGCCAGCCCTCTTAGTCGGGACTCTTCCTACGAGCAGTACTTC.

With respect to this clonotype: A much larger clone lies a single base off, so this may be a read error. This chain links TRBV4-1 with TRBJ1-6; no reliable D call. The length of the CDR3 is 15 residues. The germline CDR1 and CDR2 sequences are MGHRA and YSYEKL. CDR3: CTSRPDGSYNSPLHF. CDR3 coding DNA: TGCACCAGCAGACCCGACGGCTCCTATAATTCACCCCTCCACTTT.

This clonotype was counted at least ten times. The chain combines TRBV7-9 with TRBJ1-6; D is unresolved. The CDR3 is 11 amino acids. CDR1 and CDR2 (germline): SEHNR, FQNEAQ (reference sequence). V gave up 4 bases and J gave up 7 bases, with 2 bases separating them. CDR3 protein: CASSSNSPLHF. The CDR3 nucleotides read TGTGCCAGCAGCTCGAATTCACCCCTCCACTTT.

V usage is TRBV6-5 and J usage is TRBJ2-2; a possible D gene is TRBD2 (5 bases). This CDR3 has 13 amino acids. V lost 8 bases and J 1 base, leaving 8 bases between the germline ends. The germline gives CDR1 MNHEY, CDR2 SVGAGI. The CDR3 loop is CASRRENTGELFF. The CDR3 DNA is TGTGCCAGCCGTCGGGAGAACACCGGGGAGCTGTTTTTT.

This clonotype showed up many times. The chain uses TRBV11-2 and TRBJ2-1, with 7 positions matching TRBD1. Per germline, CDR1 SGHAT and CDR2 FQNNGV. The CDR3 spans 13 residues. The V gene end was trimmed by 4 bases and the J gene end by 8 bases; junction bases not matched to a gene: 5. The CDR3 DNA is TGTGCCAGCAGCTCAATAGGGGGCGATGAGCAGTTCTTC. Residues: CASSSIGGDEQFF.

With regard to this clonotype: A much larger clone lies a single base off, so this may be a read error. CDR3 sequence reads: CASSLIPSGTDTQYF. In DNA form, the CDR3 reads TGTGCCAGCAGCTTAATTCCCAGCGGGACAGATACGCAGTATTTT. This chain uses TRBV7-9 with TRBJ2-3; possibly TRBD2 for D (6 bases). V shed 2 bases and J shed 3 bases, with 12 bases lying between them. Germline CDR1 and CDR2: SEHNR and FQNEAQ (reference sequence). This CDR3 is built from 15 residues. Filled out from reference TRBV7-9 and TRBJ2-3, the complete variable domain reads DTGVSQNPRHKITKRGQNVTFRCDPISEHNRLYWYRQTLGQGPEFLTYFQNEAQLEKSRLLSDRFSAERPKGSFSTLEIQRTEQGDSAMYLCASSLIPSGTDTQYFGPGTRLTVL.

This clonotype was seen ten or more times. V usage is TRBV2 and J usage is TRBJ1-4; TRBD1 might be the D (5 bases). The germline V gene encodes CDR1 SNHLY and CDR2 FYNNEI. This CDR3 region has 12 residues. V gave up 11 bases and J gave up 4 bases, with 11 bases separating them. CDR3 coding DNA: TGTGCCGGGATGGGGGGTAATGAAAAACTGTTTTTT. Its translation: CAGMGGNEKLFF. The entire variable domain, with the rest obtained from reference TRBV2 and TRBJ1-4, is as follows: EPEVTQTPSHQVTQMGQEVILRCVPISNHLYFYWYRQILGQKVEFLVSFYNNEISEKSEIFDDQFSVERPDGSNFTLKIRSTKLEDSAMYFCAGMGGNEKLFFGSGTQLSVL.

At least ten counts were recorded for this clonotype. This sequence joins TRBV4-2 and TRBJ2-7; the D is unclear. Trimming shortened V by 3 bases and J by 6 bases, and 9 bases separated the two germline ends. Per germline, CDR1 LGHNA and CDR2 YNFKEQ. The CDR3 sequence is 12 residues long. The CDR3 loop reads CASSHPPGEQYF. The CDR3 bases are TGTGCCAGCAGCCACCCTCCGGGCGAGCAGTACTTC.

The chain carries TRBV20-1 and TRBJ2-7; TRBD1 agrees at 10 bases. There are 14 residues in the CDR3. Per the germline V gene, CDR1 is DFQATT and CDR2 is SNEGSKA (reference sequence). The ends lost 2 bases at V and 6 bases at J; junction bases unmatched: 7. The CDR3 coding sequence is TGCAGTGCTAGACCCGGGACAGGGGTGATCGAGCAGTACTTC. This translates into CSARPGTGVIEQYF.

The sample holds many counts of this clonotype. V and J are TRBV5-1 and TRBJ2-7, with D perhaps matching TRBD1 or TRBD2 (5 bases each). The CDR3 has 13 amino acids. V dropped 3 bases and J dropped 4 bases, with 11 bases sitting between them. Germline-derived CDR1 and CDR2 are SGHRS and YFSETQ. The CDR3 loop is CASSWDRRYEQYF. The CDR3 DNA reads as TGCGCCAGCAGCTGGGACCGCAGATACGAGCAGTACTTC.

This clonotype occurred many times. This chain links TRBV7-7 with TRBJ2-2, with TRBD1 matching 7 bases. Germline trimming cut 7 bases from V and 5 bases from J; bases unmatched to any gene: 7. Germline V gene sequence: CDR1 SSHAT, CDR2 FNYEAQ (reference sequence). This CDR3 is 14 amino acids long. CDR3 in DNA: TGTGCCAGCAAAACAGGGGATGGAACCGGGGAGCTGTTTTTT. Protein product: CASKTGDGTGELFF.

This clonotype was recorded many times. The genes are TRBV6-2 or TRBV6-3 and TRBJ2-7; perhaps TRBD1 as D (6 bases). The CDR3 extends over 14 amino acids. The V and J ends lost 8 bases and 4 bases respectively, with 18 bases between them. Germline CDR1 and CDR2: MNHEY and SVGEGT. The CDR3, as DNA: TGTGCCAGCTCCCTGGGCAGGGGTAGGTACGAGCAGTACTTC. The encoded protein is CASSLGRGRYEQYF.

This clonotype has at least ten counts. The genes are TRBV27 and TRBJ2-1; D is uncertain. In germline, CDR1 is MNHEY, CDR2 SMNVEV (reference sequence). V gave up 4 bases and J gave up 6 bases, with 10 bases separating them. CDR3 size: 13 residues. The CDR3 nucleotides are TGTGCCAGCAGTTCCCACGCCTTCAATGAGCAGTTCTTC. Its translation is CASSSHAFNEQFF.

This clonotype was seen repeatedly, ten times or more. This chain connects TRBV12-3 or TRBV12-4 to TRBJ2-1, with TRBD2 as a possible D gene (6 bases). V lost 4 bases and J lost 5, with 21 bases in between. The CDR3 length is 17 residues. As DNA, the CDR3 is TGTGCCAGCAGTTGGGGGGAGAATGGGCTTCGCGACAATGAGCAGTTCTTC. It yields the protein CASSWGENGLRDNEQFF.

This clonotype was recorded at least ten times. V and J are TRBV18 and TRBJ2-3, with D maybe TRBD1 (6 bases). From germline, CDR1 is KGHSH and CDR2 LQKENI. The CDR3 totals 16 residues. The V gene lost 6 bases and the J gene lost 0 bases, with 16 bases spanning the gap. As DNA, the CDR3 is TGTGCCAGCTCCCCCTTCGGGACAACTAGCACAGATACGCAGTATTTT. This encodes CASSPFGTTSTDTQYF.

On this clonotype: A much larger clonotype is one base distant, so this may be a read error. This chain uses TRBV20-1 with TRBJ2-5, with TRBD2 as a possible D gene (7 bases). Per germline, CDR1 DFQATT and CDR2 SNEGSKA (reference sequence). The ends were cut back, 2 bases at V and 4 bases at J, with 17 bases in the middle. This CDR3 region has 15 residues. The CDR3 spells CSARFFRGARETQYF. DNA of the CDR3: TGCAGTGCTAGATTTTTTCGGGGGGCTCGAGAGACCCAGTACTTC.

This clonotype was detected ten times or more. This rearrangement joins TRBV20-1 to TRBJ2-1; no clear D gene. CDR1 is DFQATT and CDR2 is SNEGSKA in the germline V gene (reference sequence). This CDR3 spans 13 amino acids. V was cut by 1 base and J by 10 bases, with 14 bases left in between. In DNA, the CDR3 is TGCAGTGCTAGAGGGCTAGGGAACCTGGAGCAGTTCTTC. It specifies CSARGLGNLEQFF.

On this clonotype: A much bigger clone sits one base away, suggesting this may be a read error. The DNA of the CDR3 is TGCAGTGCTAGAGGTTGGCGAACCGGGGAGCTGTTTTTT. Its translation: CSARGWRTGELFF. This chain connects TRBV20-1 to TRBJ2-2; D unresolved. The V gene's germline CDR1 is DFQATT and CDR2 SNEGSKA (reference sequence). The length of the CDR3 is 13 residues. V was cut by 1 base and J by 5 bases, with 8 bases left in between.

This clonotype has a handful of counts. The chain employs TRBV12-5 and TRBJ2-3, with 9 bases that match TRBD1. The germline CDR1 and CDR2 sequences are LGHNT and FRNRAP. Trimming took 8 bases from V and 4 from J; bases not matched to a gene: 10. The CDR3 totals 15 residues. CDR3 coding DNA: TGTGCTAGTCTCGGGACAGGGAGTGACGCAGATACGCAGTATTTT. It encodes CASLGTGSDADTQYF.

The gene calls are TRBV11-1 and TRBJ2-3; TRBD2 matches at 15 bases. This CDR3 is built from 17 residues. Trimming removed 4 bases from V and 2 bases from J; junction bases left unmatched: 4. Germline assignment: CDR1 SGHAT and CDR2 FQDESV (reference sequence). The CDR3 spells CASSWGLAGGLTDTQYF. The CDR3 DNA sequence: TGTGCCAGCAGCTGGGGACTAGCGGGAGGCCTCACAGATACGCAGTATTTT.

To note about this clonotype: A much larger clone is a single base away; this may be a read error. J is TRBJ1-4 and V is TRBV3-1; tentative D call: TRBD1 (6 bases). This CDR3 is 14 amino acids long. The germline V gene has CDR1 LGHDT and CDR2 YNNKEL (reference sequence). The CDR3 is CARSRRGTNEKLFF. In DNA, the CDR3 is TGTGCCAGGAGCCGAAGGGGGACTAATGAAAAACTGTTTTTT.

This clonotype has a count of ten or more. The rearrangement uses TRBV7-8 and TRBJ1-4, with 9 bases aligning to TRBD1. Trimming cost V 4 bases and J 7 bases; bases outside gene matches: 10. The CDR3 totals 16 residues. Germline V gives CDR1 SGHVS, CDR2 FQNEAQ. CDR3 sequence (DNA): TGTGCCAGCAGCTGGATCGGGACAGGGATAGGTGAAAAACTGTTTTTT. Translated, it gives CASSWIGTGIGEKLFF.